The present T cell receptor (beta chain) was sequenced within a study of cytomegalovirus exposure and HLA in healthy donors. Study conclusions and caveats: Investigators reported fewer than 200 TCR beta chains as tied to cytomegalovirus.

Regarding this clone: The target antigen is unknown.

Donors were drawn from the approximately 110-subject validation cohort, separate from the approximately 700-subject first cohort. CDR1 is SGHRS and CDR2 is YFSETQ in the germline V gene. The trim removed 4 bases at V and 4 bases at J, leaving 8 bases unmatched. The CDR3 spans 14 residues. Only in-frame clones appear in the TCRdb table, and some are missing; sequencing was by immunoSEQ multiplex PCR. The sample carries approximately 41,000 clones, approximately 92% recorded once. This sequence joins TRBV5-1 and TRBJ2-7; TRBD1 aligns across 7 bases. The specimen was PBMCs. The TCR was taken from a man aged 18 to 30 in good health and CMV-seronegative. CDR3 region: CASSQDRPSYEQYF. CDR3 DNA: TGCGCCAGCAGCCAGGACAGGCCCTCGTACGAGCAGTACTTC.